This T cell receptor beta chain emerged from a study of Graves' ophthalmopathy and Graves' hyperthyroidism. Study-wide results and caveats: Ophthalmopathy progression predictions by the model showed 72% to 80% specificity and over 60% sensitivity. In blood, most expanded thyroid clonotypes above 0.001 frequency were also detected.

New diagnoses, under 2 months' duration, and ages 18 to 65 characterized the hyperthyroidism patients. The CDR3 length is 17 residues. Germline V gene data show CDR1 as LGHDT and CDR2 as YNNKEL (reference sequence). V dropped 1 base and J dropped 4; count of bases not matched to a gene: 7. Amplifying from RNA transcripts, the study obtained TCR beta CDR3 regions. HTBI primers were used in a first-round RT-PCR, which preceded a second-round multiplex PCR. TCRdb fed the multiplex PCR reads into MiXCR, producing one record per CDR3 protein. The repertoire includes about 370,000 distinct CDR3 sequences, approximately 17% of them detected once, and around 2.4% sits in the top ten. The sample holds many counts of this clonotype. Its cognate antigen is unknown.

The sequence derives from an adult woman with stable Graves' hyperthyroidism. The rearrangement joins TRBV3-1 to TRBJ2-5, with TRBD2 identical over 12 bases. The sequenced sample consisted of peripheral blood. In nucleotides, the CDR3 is TGTGCCAGCAGCCAAGCTCCGACTAGCGGGAGATCAGAGACCCAGTACTTC. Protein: CASSQAPTSGRSETQYF.